The clone carrying this TCR beta chain was found a few times. Authors' methods: Cell counts per sample came from amplifying reference gene primers. The repertoire was sequenced with immunoSEQ multiplex PCR; TCRdb's copy has only in-frame clones and lacks some. V, J and clone size were drawn from that table, and D and trimming were deduced from the DNA. This table has approximately 230,000 clones, approximately 90% appearing once. The sample belongs to a study of blood T cell repertoires in COVID-19. Overall study: The origin of the acute and convalescent COVID-19 samples was the United States, Italy and Spain. PBMCs, B-cell-depleted T cells, or T cells were the source of the cDNA or gDNA that made up the material.

There are 18 residues in the CDR3. Germline-derived CDR1 and CDR2 are MNHEY and SVGEGT. Trimming removed 2 bases from V and 3 bases from J, with 20 bases in between. The TCR comes from a man younger than 35 with active or convalescent COVID-19. This chain joins TRBV6-2 or TRBV6-3 and TRBJ1-5; the D is unclear. Material for sequencing was peripheral blood. The CDR3 nucleotides read TGTGCCAGCAGTTACGTGAGCCAAGCCGGTTCCCTCAATCAGCCCCAGCATTTT. It yields the protein CASSYVSQAGSLNQPQHF.